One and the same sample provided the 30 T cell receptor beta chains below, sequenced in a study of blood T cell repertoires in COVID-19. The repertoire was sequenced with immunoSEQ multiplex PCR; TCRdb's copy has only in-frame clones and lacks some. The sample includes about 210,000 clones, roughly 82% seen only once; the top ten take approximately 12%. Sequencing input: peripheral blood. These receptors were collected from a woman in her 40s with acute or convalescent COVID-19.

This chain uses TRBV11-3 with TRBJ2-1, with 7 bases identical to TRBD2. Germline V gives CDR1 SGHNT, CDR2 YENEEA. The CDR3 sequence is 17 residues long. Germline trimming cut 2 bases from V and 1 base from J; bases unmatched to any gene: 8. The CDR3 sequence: CASSLYGAGVSYNEQFF. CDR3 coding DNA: TGTGCCAGCAGCTTATATGGGGCGGGAGTGTCCTACAATGAGCAGTTCTTC.

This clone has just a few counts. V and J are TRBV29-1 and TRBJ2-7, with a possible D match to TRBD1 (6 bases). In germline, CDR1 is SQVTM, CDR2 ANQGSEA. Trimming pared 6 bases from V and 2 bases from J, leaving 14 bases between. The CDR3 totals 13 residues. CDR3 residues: CSVVGAGAYEQYF. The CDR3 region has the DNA TGCAGCGTCGTGGGGGCAGGGGCCTACGAGCAGTACTTC.

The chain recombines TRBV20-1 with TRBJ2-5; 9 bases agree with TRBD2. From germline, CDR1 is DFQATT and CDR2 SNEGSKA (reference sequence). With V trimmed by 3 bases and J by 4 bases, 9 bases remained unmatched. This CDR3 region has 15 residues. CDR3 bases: TGCAGTGCTAGTTTCCGCGCGGGAGGGGGAGAGACCCAGTACTTC. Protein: CSASFRAGGGETQYF.

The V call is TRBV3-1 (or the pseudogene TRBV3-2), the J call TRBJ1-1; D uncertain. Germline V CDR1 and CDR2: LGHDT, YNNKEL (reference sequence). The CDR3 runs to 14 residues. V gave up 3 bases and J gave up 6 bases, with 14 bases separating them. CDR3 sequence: CASSHLGSLAEAFF. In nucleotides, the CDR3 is TGTGCCAGCAGCCACTTAGGGAGTTTGGCTGAAGCTTTCTTT.

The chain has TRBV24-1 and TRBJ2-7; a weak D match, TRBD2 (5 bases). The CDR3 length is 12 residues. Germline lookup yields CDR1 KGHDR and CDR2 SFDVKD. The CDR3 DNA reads TGTGTTCTAAGAGGGCCACCCTACGAGCAGTACTTC. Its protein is CVLRGPPYEQYF.

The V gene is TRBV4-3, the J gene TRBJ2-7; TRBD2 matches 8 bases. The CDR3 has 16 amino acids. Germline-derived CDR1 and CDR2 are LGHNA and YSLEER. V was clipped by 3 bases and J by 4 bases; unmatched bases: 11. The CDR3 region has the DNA TGCGCCAGCAGCCATGGAAGCGGGAGCGGGGGTTACGAGCAGTACTTC. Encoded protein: CASSHGSGSGGYEQYF.

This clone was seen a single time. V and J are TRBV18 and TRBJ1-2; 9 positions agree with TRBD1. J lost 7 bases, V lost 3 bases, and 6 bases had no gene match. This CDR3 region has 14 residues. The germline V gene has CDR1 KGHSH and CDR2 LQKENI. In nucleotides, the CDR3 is TGTGCCAGCTCACCCAGGACAGGGGCTCGTGGCTACACCTTC. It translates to CASSPRTGARGYTF. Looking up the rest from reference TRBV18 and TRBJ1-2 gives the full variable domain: NAGVMQNPRHLVRRRGQEARLRCSPMKGHSHVYWYRQLPEEGLKFMVYLQKENIIDESGMPKERFSAEFPKEGPSILRIQQVVRGDSAAYFCASSPRTGARGYTFGSGTRLTVV.

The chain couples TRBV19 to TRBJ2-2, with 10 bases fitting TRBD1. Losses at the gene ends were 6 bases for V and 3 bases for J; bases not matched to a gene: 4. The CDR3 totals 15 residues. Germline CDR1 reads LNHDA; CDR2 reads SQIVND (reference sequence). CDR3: CASRDRGRDTGELFF. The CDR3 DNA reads TGTGCCAGTAGGGACAGGGGGAGGGACACCGGGGAGCTGTTTTTT.

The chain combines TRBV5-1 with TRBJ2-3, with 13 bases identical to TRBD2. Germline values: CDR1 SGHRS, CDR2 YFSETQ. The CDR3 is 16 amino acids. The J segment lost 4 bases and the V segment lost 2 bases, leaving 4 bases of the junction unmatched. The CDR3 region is CASSLLAGGQADTQYF. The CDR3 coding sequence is TGCGCCAGCAGCTTACTAGCGGGGGGGCAGGCAGATACGCAGTATTTT.

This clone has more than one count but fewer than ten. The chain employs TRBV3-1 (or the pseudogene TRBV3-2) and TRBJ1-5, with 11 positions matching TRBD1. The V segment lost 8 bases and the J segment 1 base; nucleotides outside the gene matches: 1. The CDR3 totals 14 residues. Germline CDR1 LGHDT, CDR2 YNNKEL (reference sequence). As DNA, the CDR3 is TGTGCCAGCGGGGACAGGGGGAGCAATCAGCCCCAGCATTTT. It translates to CASGDRGSNQPQHF.

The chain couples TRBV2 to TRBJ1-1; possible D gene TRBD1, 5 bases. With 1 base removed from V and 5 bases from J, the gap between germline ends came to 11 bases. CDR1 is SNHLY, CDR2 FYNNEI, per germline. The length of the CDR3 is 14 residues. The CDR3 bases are TGTGCCAGCAGTGAAGATGGAGGGGTGACTGAAGCTTTCTTT. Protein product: CASSEDGGVTEAFF.

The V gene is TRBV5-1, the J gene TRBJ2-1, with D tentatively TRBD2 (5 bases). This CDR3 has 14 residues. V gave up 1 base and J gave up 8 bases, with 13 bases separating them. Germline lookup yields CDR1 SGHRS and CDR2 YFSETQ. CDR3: CASSLSEGRDEQFF. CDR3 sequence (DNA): TGCGCCAGCAGCTTGAGCGAGGGCCGGGATGAGCAGTTCTTC.

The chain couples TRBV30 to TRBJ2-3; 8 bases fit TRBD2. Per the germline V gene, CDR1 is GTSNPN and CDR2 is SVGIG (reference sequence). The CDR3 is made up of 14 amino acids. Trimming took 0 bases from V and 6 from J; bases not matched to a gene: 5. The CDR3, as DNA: TGTGCCTGGAGTGTAGTAGCGGGGCGTGATACGCAGTATTTT. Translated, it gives CAWSVVAGRDTQYF. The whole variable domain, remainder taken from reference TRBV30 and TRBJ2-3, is SQTIHQWPATLVQPVGSPLSLECTVEGTSNPNLYWYRQAAGRGLQLLFYSVGIGQISSEVPQNLSASRPQDRQFILSSKKLLLSDSGFYLCAWSVVAGRDTQYFGPGTRLTVL.

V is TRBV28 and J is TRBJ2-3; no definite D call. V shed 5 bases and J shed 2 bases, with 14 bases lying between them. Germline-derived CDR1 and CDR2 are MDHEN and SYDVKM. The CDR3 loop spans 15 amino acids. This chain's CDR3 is CASSLPSRFTDTQYF. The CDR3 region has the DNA TGTGCCAGCAGTCTACCATCGCGGTTCACAGATACGCAGTATTTT.

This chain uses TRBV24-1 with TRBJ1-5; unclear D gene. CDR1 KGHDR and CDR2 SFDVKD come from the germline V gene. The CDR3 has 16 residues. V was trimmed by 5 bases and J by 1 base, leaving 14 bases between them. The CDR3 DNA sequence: TGTGCCACCAGTGGGGGAGACTACTTAAGCAATCAGCCCCAGCATTTT. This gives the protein CATSGGDYLSNQPQHF.

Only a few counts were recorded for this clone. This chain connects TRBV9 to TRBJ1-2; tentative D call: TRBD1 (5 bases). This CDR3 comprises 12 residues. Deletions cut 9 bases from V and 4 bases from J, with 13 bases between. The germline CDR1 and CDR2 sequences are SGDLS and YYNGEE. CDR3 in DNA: TGTGCCAAAGCAGGGTACCGCTATGGCTACACCTTC. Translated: CAKAGYRYGYTF.

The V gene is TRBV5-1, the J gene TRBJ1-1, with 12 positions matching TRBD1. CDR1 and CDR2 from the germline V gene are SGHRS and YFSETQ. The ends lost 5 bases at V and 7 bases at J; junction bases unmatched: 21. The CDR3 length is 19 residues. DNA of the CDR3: TGCGCCAGCAGACCGCTAGGGGCGGGACAGGGGGCTGGAGGTGGTGAAGCTTTCTTT. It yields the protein CASRPLGAGQGAGGGEAFF. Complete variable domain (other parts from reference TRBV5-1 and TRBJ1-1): KAGVTQTPRYLIKTRGQQVTLSCSPISGHRSVSWYQQTPGQGLQFLFEYFSETQRNKGNFPGRFSGRQFSNSRSEMNVSTLELGDSALYLCASRPLGAGQGAGGGEAFFGQGTRLTVV.

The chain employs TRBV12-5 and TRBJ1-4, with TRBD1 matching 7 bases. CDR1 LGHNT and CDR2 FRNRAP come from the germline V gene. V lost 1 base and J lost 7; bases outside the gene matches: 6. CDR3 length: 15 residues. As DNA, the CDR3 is TGTGCTAGTGGTTTGGGACAGGGTAAAGGTGAAAAACTGTTTTTT. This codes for CASGLGQGKGEKLFF.

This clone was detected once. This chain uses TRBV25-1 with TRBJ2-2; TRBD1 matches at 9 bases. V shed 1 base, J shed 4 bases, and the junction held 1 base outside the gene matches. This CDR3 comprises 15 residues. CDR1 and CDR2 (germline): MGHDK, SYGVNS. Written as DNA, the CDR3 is TGTGCCAGCAGTGAATGGGGACAGGGCACCGGGGAGCTGTTTTTT. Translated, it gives CASSEWGQGTGELFF.

The CDR3 here is CASSATGVGEQYF. As DNA, the CDR3 is TGTGCCAGCAGTGCGACAGGGGTTGGGGAGCAGTACTTC. The chain carries TRBV6-6 and TRBJ2-7; TRBD1 matches 8 bases. The length of the CDR3 is 13 residues. Trimming cost V 5 bases and J 7 bases; bases outside gene matches: 7. In germline, CDR1 is MNHNY, CDR2 SVGAGI (reference sequence).

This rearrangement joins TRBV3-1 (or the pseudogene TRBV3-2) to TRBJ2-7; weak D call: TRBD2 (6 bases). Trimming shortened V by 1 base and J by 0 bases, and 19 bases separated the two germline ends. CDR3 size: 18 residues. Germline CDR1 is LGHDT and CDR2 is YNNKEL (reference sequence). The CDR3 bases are TGTGCCAGCAGCCAAGGAGTACCTCGCGGGGCTTACTCCTACGAGCAGTACTTC. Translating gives CASSQGVPRGAYSYEQYF.

CDR3 sequence reads: CASSLAGDSYNEQFF. CDR3 nucleotide sequence: TGTGCCAGCAGCTTGGCGGGGGACTCCTACAATGAGCAGTTCTTC. V gene TRBV5-4 combines with J gene TRBJ2-1; weak D call: TRBD2 (6 bases). The germline V gene has CDR1 SGHNT and CDR2 YYREEE (reference sequence). The length of the CDR3 is 15 residues. The V and J ends lost 0 bases and 0 bases respectively, with 7 bases between them.

The CDR3 region is CASRDTYEQYF. The CDR3 DNA sequence: TGTGCCAGCAGGGACACCTACGAGCAGTACTTC. The J gene is TRBJ2-7, the V gene TRBV27; tentatively, D is TRBD1 (5 bases). Germline lookup yields CDR1 MNHEY and CDR2 SMNVEV (reference sequence). This CDR3 comprises 11 residues. The V and J ends lost 6 bases and 2 bases respectively, with 5 bases between them.

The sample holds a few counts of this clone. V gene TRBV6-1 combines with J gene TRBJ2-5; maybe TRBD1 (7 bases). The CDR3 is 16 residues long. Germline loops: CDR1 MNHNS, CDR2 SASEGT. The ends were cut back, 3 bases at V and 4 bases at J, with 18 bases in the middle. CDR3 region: CASSDFGGGRGETQYF. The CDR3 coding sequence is TGTGCCAGCAGTGATTTCGGAGGGGGCCGGGGAGAGACCCAGTACTTC.

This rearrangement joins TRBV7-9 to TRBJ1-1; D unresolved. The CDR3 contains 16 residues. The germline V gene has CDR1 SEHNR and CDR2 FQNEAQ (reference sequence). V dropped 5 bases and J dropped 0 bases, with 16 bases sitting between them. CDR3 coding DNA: TGTGCCAGCAGCCCACCCCCGTGGAGGGTGAACACTGAAGCTTTCTTT. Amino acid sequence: CASSPPPWRVNTEAFF.

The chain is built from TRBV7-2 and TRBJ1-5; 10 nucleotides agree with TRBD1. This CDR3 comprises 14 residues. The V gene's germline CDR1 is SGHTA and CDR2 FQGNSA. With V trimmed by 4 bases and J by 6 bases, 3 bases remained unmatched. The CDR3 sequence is CASSSDRGLQPQHF. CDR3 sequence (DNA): TGTGCCAGCAGCTCCGACAGGGGGCTTCAGCCCCAGCATTTT.

CDR3 region: CASSLDQGASSGNTIYF. The CDR3 nucleotides are TGTGCCAGCAGCTTAGATCAGGGGGCCTCCTCTGGAAACACCATATATTTT. The chain joins TRBV11-2 to TRBJ1-3, with 8 bases that match TRBD1. After removal of 0 bases from V and 0 bases from J, the junction contained 4 bases not matched to a gene. The CDR3 contains 17 residues. Germline values: CDR1 SGHAT, CDR2 FQNNGV.

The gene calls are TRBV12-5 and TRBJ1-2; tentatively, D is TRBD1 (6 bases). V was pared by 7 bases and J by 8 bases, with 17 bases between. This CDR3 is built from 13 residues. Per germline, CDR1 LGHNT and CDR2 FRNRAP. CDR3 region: CASALQGQGGYTF. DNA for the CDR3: TGTGCTAGTGCCTTGCAGGGGCAGGGGGGCTACACCTTC.

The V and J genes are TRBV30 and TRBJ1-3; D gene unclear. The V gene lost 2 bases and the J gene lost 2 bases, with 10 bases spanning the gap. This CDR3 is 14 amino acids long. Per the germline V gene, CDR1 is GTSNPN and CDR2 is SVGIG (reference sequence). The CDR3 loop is CAWSPSGAGNTIYF. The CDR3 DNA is TGTGCCTGGAGTCCTTCGGGTGCTGGAAACACCATATATTTT.

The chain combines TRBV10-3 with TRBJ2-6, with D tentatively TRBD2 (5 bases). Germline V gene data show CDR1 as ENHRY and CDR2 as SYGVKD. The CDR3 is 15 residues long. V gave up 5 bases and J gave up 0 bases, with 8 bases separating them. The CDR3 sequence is CAISSAGSGANVLTF. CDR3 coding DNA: TGTGCCATCAGTTCCGCGGGCTCTGGGGCCAACGTCCTGACTTTC.